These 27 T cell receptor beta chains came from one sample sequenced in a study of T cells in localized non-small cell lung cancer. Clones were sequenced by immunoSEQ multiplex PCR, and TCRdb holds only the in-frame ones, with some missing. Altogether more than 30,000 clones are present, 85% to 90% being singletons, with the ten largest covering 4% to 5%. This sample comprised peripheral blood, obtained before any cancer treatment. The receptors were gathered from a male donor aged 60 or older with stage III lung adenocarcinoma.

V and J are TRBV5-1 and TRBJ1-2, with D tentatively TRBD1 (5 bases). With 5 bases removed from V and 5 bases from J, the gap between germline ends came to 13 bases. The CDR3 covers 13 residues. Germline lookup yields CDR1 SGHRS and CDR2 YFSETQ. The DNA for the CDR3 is TGCGCCAGCAGTTATGGGACCTCATATGGCTACACCTTC. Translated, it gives CASSYGTSYGYTF.

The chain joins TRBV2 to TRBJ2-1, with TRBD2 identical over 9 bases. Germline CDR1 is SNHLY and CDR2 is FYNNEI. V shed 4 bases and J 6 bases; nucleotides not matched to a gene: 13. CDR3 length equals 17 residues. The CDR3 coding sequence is TGTGCCAGCAGTGTTGGGGTAGCGGGAGTCGTAATCAATGAGCAGTTCTTC. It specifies CASSVGVAGVVINEQFF.

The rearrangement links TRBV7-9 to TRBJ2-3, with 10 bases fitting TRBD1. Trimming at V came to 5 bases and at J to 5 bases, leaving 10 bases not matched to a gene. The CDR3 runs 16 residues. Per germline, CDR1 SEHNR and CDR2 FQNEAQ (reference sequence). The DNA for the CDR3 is TGTGCCAGCAGCGTATCCGGAGACAGGGGGCGAGATACGCAGTATTTT. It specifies CASSVSGDRGRDTQYF.

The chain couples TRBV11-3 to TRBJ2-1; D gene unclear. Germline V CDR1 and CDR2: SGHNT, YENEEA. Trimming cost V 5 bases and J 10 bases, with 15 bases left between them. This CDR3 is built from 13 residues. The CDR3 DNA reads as TGTGCCAGCAGCCGGACCGGCTCCGGCGAGCAGTTCTTC. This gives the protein CASSRTGSGEQFF. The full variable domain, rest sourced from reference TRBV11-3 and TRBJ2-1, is EAGVVQSPRYKIIEKKQPVAFWCNPISGHNTLYWYLQNLGQGPELLIRYENEEAVDDSQLPKDRFSAERLKGVDSTLKIQPAELGDSAVYLCASSRTGSGEQFFGPGTRLTVL.

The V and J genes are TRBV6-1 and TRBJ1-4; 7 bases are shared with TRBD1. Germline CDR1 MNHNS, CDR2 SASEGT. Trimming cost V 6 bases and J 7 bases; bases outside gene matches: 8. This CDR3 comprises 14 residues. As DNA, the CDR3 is TGTGCCAGCAGCGAGACAGGGCTCGGTGAAAAACTGTTTTTT. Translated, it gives CASSETGLGEKLFF.

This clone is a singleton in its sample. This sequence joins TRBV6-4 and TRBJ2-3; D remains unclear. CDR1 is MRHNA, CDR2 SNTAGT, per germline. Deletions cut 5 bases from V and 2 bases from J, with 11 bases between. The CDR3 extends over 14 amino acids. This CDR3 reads CASSNIPSTDTQYF. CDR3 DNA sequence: TGTGCCAGCAGTAATATCCCATCCACAGATACGCAGTATTTT.

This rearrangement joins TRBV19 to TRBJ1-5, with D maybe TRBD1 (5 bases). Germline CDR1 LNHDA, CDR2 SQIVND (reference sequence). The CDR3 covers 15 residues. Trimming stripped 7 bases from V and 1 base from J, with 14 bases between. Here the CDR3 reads CASIFQGRSNQPQHF. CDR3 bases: TGTGCCAGTATATTTCAGGGACGGAGCAATCAGCCCCAGCATTTT.

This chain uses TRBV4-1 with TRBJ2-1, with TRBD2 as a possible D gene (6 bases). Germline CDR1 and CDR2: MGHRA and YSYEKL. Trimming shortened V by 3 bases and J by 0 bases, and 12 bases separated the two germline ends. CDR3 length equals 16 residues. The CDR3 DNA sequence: TGCGCCAGCAGCCAGAACCCTAGCGTCTCCTACAATGAGCAGTTCTTC. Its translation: CASSQNPSVSYNEQFF.

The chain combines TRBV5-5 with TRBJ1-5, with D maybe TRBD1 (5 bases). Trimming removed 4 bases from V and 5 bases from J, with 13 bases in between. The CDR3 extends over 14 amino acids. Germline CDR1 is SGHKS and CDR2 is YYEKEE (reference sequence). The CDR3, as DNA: TGTGCCAGCAGCCCGGGGGGGGTGGATCAGCCCCAGCATTTT. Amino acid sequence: CASSPGGVDQPQHF. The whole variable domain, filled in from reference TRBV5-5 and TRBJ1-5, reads DAGVTQSPTHLIKTRGQQVTLRCSPISGHKSVSWYQQVLGQGPQFIFQYYEKEERGRGNFPDRFSARQFPNYSSELNVNALLLGDSALYLCASSPGGVDQPQHFGDGTRLSIL.

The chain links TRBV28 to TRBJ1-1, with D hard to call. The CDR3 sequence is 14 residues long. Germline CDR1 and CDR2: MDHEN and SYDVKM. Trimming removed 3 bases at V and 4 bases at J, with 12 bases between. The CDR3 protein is CASSLPPRSTEAFF. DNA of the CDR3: TGTGCCAGCAGTTTGCCGCCGCGATCCACTGAAGCTTTCTTT.

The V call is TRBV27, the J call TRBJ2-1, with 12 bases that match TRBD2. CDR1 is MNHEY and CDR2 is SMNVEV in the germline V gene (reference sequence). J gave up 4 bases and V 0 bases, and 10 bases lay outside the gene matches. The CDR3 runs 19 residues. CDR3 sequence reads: CASSLSGLAGQLGYNEQFF. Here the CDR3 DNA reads TGTGCCAGCAGTTTATCGGGACTAGCGGGTCAACTGGGTTACAATGAGCAGTTCTTC.

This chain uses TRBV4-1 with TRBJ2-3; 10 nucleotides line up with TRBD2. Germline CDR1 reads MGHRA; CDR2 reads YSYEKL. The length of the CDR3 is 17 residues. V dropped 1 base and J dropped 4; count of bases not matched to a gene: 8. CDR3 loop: CASSQVPSGRVADTQYF. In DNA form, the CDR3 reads TGCGCCAGCAGCCAAGTGCCTAGCGGGAGAGTTGCAGATACGCAGTATTTT.

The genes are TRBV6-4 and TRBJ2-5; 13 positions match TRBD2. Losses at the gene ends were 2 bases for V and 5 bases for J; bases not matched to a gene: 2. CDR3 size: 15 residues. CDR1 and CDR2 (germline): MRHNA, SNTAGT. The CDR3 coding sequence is TGTGCCAGCAGTGACGGACTAGCGGGAGTCGAGACCCAGTACTTC. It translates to CASSDGLAGVETQYF.

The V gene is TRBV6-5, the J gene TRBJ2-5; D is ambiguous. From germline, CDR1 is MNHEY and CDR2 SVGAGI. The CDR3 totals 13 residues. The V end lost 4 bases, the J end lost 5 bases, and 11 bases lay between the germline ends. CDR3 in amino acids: CASSSSFSETQYF. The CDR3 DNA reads TGTGCCAGCAGTTCCTCATTCTCCGAGACCCAGTACTTC.

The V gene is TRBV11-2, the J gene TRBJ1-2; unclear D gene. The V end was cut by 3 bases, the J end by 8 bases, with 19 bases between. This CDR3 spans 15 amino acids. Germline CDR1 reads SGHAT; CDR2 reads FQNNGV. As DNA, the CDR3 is TGTGCCAGCAGCTTGGACTTTATTGAGACGCGCGGCTACACCTTC. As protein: CASSLDFIETRGYTF.

CDR3 coding DNA: TGTGCCAGCAGCGGAAGACTAGCGGGGGCTGATACGCAGTATTTT. Amino acids: CASSGRLAGADTQYF. The chain recombines TRBV9 with TRBJ2-3; 12 bases agree with TRBD2. The V and J ends lost 3 bases and 6 bases, in that order; junction bases with no gene match: 5. The CDR3 is 15 amino acids. CDR1 and CDR2 from the germline V gene are SGDLS and YYNGEE.

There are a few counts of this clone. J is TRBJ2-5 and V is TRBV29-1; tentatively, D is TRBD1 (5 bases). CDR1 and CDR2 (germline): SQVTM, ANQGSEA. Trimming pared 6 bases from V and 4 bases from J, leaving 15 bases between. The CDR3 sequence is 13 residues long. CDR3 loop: CSVLAGIGETQYF. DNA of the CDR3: TGCAGCGTCCTTGCAGGGATAGGAGAGACCCAGTACTTC.

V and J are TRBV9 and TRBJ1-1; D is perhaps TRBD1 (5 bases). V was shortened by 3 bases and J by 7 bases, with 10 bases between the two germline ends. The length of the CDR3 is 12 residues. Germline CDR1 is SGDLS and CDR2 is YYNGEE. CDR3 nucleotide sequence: TGTGCCAGCAGCGCCGAGGGGCTTGAAGCTTTCTTT. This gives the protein CASSAEGLEAFF.

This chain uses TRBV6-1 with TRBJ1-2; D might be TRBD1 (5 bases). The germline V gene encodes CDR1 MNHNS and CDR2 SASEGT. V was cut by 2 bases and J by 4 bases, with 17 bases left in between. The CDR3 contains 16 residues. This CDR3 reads CASSESTGTTGYGYTF. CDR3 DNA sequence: TGTGCCAGCAGTGAATCAACCGGGACCACAGGCTATGGCTACACCTTC.

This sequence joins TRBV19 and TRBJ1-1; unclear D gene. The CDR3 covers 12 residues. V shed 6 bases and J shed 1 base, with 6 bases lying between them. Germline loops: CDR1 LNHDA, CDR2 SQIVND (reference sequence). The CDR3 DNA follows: TGTGCCAGTAGGGAGTGGAACACTGAAGCTTTCTTT. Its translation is CASREWNTEAFF.

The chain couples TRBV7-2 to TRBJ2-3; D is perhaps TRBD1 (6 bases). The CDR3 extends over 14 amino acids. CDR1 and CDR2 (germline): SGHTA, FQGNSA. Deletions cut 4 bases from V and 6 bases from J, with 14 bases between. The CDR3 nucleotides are TGTGCCAGCAGCTGGGGGCGGCCAGGGGATACGCAGTATTTT. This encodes CASSWGRPGDTQYF. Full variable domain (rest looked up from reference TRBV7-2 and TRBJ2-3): GAGVSQSPSNKVTEKGKDVELRCDPISGHTALYWYRQSLGQGLEFLIYFQGNSAPDKSGLPSDRFSAERTGGSVSTLTIQRTQQEDSAVYLCASSWGRPGDTQYFGPGTRLTVL.

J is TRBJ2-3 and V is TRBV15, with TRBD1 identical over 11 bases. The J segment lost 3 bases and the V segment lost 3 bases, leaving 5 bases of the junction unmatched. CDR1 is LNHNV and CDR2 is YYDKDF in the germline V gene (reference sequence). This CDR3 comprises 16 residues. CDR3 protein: CATSREGQGDTDTQYF. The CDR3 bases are TGTGCCACCAGCAGGGAGGGACAGGGGGATACAGATACGCAGTATTTT.

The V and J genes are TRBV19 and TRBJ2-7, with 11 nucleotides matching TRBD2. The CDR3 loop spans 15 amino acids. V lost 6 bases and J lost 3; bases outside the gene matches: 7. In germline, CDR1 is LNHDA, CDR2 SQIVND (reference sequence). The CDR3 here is CASSMTSGEYYEQYF. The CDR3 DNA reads TGTGCCAGTAGCATGACTAGCGGGGAATACTACGAGCAGTACTTC.

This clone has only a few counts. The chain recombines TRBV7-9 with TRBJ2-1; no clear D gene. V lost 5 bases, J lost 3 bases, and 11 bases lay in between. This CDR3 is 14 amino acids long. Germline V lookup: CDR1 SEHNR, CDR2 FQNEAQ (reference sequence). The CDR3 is CASSGRFGYNEQFF. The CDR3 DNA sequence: TGTGCCAGCAGCGGCCGCTTTGGCTACAATGAGCAGTTCTTC.

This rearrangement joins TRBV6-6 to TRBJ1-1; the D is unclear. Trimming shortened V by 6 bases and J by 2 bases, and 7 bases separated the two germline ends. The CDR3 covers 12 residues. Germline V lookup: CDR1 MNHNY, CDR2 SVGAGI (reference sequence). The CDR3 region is CASSPYNTEAFF. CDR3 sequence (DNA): TGTGCCAGCAGCCCCTACAACACTGAAGCTTTCTTT.

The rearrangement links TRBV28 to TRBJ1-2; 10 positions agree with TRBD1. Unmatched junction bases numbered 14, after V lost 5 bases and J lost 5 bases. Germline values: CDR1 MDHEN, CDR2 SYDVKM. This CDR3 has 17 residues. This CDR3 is CASSVTGGGGDRYGYTF. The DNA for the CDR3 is TGTGCCAGCAGTGTGACAGGGGGCGGGGGAGATCGGTATGGCTACACCTTC.

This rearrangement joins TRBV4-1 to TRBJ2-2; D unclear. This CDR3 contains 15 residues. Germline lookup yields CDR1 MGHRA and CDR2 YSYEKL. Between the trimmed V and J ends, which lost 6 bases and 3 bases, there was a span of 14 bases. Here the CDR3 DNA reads TGCGCCAGCAGGGGGTTTCGAAGGGACACCGGGGAGCTGTTTTTT. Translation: CASRGFRRDTGELFF.